One sample yielded the 14 T cell receptor beta chains listed below, sequenced in a study of Tregs in tolerant kidney transplant recipients. Assay: immunoSEQ multiplex PCR; the TCRdb copy retains only in-frame clones and omits some. The sample data list around 2,000 clones. CFSE-labeled recipient PBMCs were cultured less than seven days with irradiated graft donor PBMCs, then FACS-sorted. For these TCRs, the target antigens are not known. Sample: CD8+ T cells from blood cultured with allogeneic cells, taken before the transplant. These receptors came from a human patient who received a combined kidney and bone marrow transplant.

As concerns this clone: The observed sequence ends 3 residues before the CDR3 terminus, with the missing tail filled in from the germline J gene. The chain recombines TRBV7-2 with TRBJ1-1; D uncertain. The CDR3 length is 15 residues. CDR1 and CDR2 (germline): SGHTA, FQGNSA. Trimming removed 5 bases at V and 4 bases at J, with 17 bases between. The CDR3 reads CASSPGPGLGTEAFF. The sequenced CDR3 bases are TGTGCCAGCAGCCCCGGCCCGGGGTTGGGCACTGAA.

The CDR3 is CSASVRLAGTGELFF. The CDR3 bases that were read are TGCAGTGCTAGTGTCAGGCTAGCGGGAACCGGGGAG. This chain uses TRBV20-1 with TRBJ2-2; 9 bases agree with TRBD2. The read ends 3 residues early relative to the CDR3; the germline J gene fills the gap. The CDR3 is 15 amino acids. V dropped 3 bases and J dropped 5; count of bases not matched to a gene: 7. Germline V gives CDR1 DFQATT, CDR2 SNEGSKA (reference sequence).

Concerning this clone itself: The CDR3 end is not reached by the read, which stops 3 residues before it; the germline J gene fills it in. V and J are TRBV2 and TRBJ2-7; possible D gene TRBD1, 5 bases. V shed 1 base and J shed 3 bases, with 22 bases lying between them. Germline CDR1 and CDR2: SNHLY and FYNNEI. This CDR3 is 18 amino acids long. The CDR3 bases that were read are TGTGCCAGCAGTGAAGAAGGGTCTATAGGACATTTGGGCTACGAG. Translated, it gives CASSEEGSIGHLGYE. The CDR3 as a whole reads CASSEEGSIGHLGYEQYF.

Turning to this clone: The read terminates 3 residues before the CDR3 end, so the remaining end is supplied by the germline J gene. V is TRBV9 and J is TRBJ2-2; 8 bases match TRBD1. The V gene's germline CDR1 is SGDLS and CDR2 YYNGEE. V lost 3 bases and J lost 1; bases outside the gene matches: 8. The CDR3 contains 17 residues. The CDR3 loop is CASSEPRGTGNTGELFF. The DNA read from the CDR3 is TGTGCCAGCAGCGAACCCCGAGGGACAGGGAACACCGGGGAG.

As regards this clone: The CDR3 end is not reached by the read, which stops 3 residues before it; the germline J gene fills it in. The V call is TRBV7-6, the J call TRBJ2-6; tentative D call: TRBD1 (5 bases). The CDR3 has 18 residues. V was trimmed by 1 base and J by 0 bases, leaving 13 bases between them. Per the germline V gene, CDR1 is SGHVS and CDR2 is FNYEAQ. The chain's CDR3 is CASSLVLGAGSGANVLTF. CDR3 bases read: TGTGCCAGCAGCTTAGTTTTAGGGGCTGGCTCTGGGGCCAACGTC.

Measured by frequency, this clone is large. The read comes to an end 3 residues before the CDR3 does, leaving the germline J gene to fill in the end. The chain combines TRBV19 with TRBJ2-2; TRBD1 is a possible D gene (5 bases). The CDR3 has 15 amino acids. Germline V gene lookup returns CDR1 LNHDA and CDR2 SQIVND (reference sequence). V lost 6 bases, J lost 0 bases, and 11 bases lay in between. CDR3 sequence: CASSITGSNTGELFF. The DNA read from the CDR3 is TGTGCCAGTAGCATAACAGGTTCGAACACCGGGGAG.

This clone is classed as medium-sized by frequency. The read terminates 3 residues ahead of where the CDR3 ends, so the germline J gene completes it. The chain uses TRBV20-1 and TRBJ2-3; D perhaps matches TRBD2 (6 bases). The CDR3 length is 20 residues. The germline V and J ends were trimmed by 6 bases and 2 bases, with 33 bases remaining between them. The germline CDR1 and CDR2 sequences are DFQATT and SNEGSKA (reference sequence). CDR3 in amino acids: CSAQGGRAPRGGVNTDTQYF. The CDR3 bases that were read are TGCAGTGCCCAAGGAGGTCGGGCCCCGAGGGGCGGGGTGAACACAGATACG.

On this clone: The read comes to an end 3 residues before the CDR3 does, leaving the germline J gene to fill in the end. The J gene is TRBJ2-3, the V gene TRBV6-4, with TRBD2 matching 10 bases. J gave up 2 bases and V 8 bases, and 4 bases lay outside the gene matches. The CDR3 runs 14 residues. Germline CDR1 and CDR2: MRHNA and SNTAGT. CDR3 bases read: TGTGCCAGCTCGCTAGCGGGGGCCACAGATACG. This encodes CASSLAGATDT. The whole CDR3 is CASSLAGATDTQYF.

Considering frequency, this clone is large. The read halts 3 residues ahead of the CDR3 end, with the missing end drawn from the germline J gene. The chain carries TRBV29-1 and TRBJ2-7; 14 nucleotides align to TRBD2. The J segment lost 3 bases and the V segment lost 6 bases, leaving 13 bases of the junction unmatched. CDR1 SQVTM and CDR2 ANQGSEA come from the germline V gene. This CDR3 contains 17 residues. The DNA read from the CDR3 is TGCAGCGTGGTTGGGACTAGCGGGAGCCCCGACCTCTACGAG. Protein: CSVVGTSGSPDLYE. The CDR3 in full is CSVVGTSGSPDLYEQYF.

This clone counts as medium-sized (0.01 to 0.1%) by frequency. The read gets to within 3 residues of the CDR3 end, and the germline J gene fills in the rest. The chain has TRBV4-2 and TRBJ2-3, with TRBD2 matching 15 bases. CDR1 is LGHNA, CDR2 YNFKEQ, per germline. V lost 2 bases, J lost 1 base, and 7 bases stayed unmatched. This CDR3 is built from 19 residues. The part of the CDR3 DNA that was read is TGTGCCAGCAGCCAAATAGGACTAGCGGGAGGGCTAGGCACAGATACG. Encoded protein: CASSQIGLAGGLGTDT. The CDR3 in full is CASSQIGLAGGLGTDTQYF.

About this clone: Coverage ceases 3 residues before the CDR3 finishes, and the germline J gene fills in the end. The rearrangement links TRBV2 to TRBJ2-7, with D maybe TRBD2 (5 bases). The V end was cut by 6 bases, the J end by 6 bases, with 15 bases between. Looked up from germline, CDR1 is SNHLY and CDR2 is FYNNEI. CDR3 length: 13 amino acids. The CDR3 sequence is CASSGRALGEQYF. CDR3 DNA (partial): TGTGCCAGCAGCGGGCGGGCCCTTGGCGAG. Based on the CDR3 plus reference TRBV2 and TRBJ2-7, the full variable domain is EPEVTQTPSHQVTQMGQEVILRCVPISNHLYFYWYRQILGQKVEFLVSFYNNEISEKSEIFDDQFSVERPDGSNFTLKIRSTKLEDSAMYFCASSGRALGEQYFGPGTRLTVT.

About this clone itself: The read ends 3 residues early relative to the CDR3; the germline J gene fills the gap. The chain recombines TRBV5-6 with TRBJ2-3, with TRBD1 matching 9 bases. Germline CDR1 is SGHDT and CDR2 is YYEEEE. The V segment lost 7 bases and the J segment 2 bases; nucleotides outside the gene matches: 2. The CDR3 is made up of 13 amino acids. CDR3 DNA, as far as it was read: TGTGCCAGCCAACAGGGGGCCACAGATACG. This sequence encodes CASQQGATDT. The full CDR3 reads CASQQGATDTQYF.

Considering frequency, this clone is medium-sized. The read stops 3 residues short of the end of the CDR3; the missing end is completed from the germline J gene. The gene calls are TRBV4-1 and TRBJ2-5; D is unresolved. Germline V gene sequence: CDR1 MGHRA, CDR2 YSYEKL. V was trimmed by 2 bases and J by 3 bases, leaving 10 bases between them. The CDR3 has 14 residues. The DNA read from the CDR3 is TGCGCCAGCAGCCAACTGGCCTTAAAAGAGACC. This gives the protein CASSQLALKET. The full CDR3 protein reads CASSQLALKETQYF.

Concerning this clone itself: The read terminates 3 residues ahead of where the CDR3 ends, so the germline J gene completes it. This chain joins TRBV29-1 and TRBJ1-1; no reliable D call. CDR1 and CDR2 (germline): SQVTM, ANQGSEA. Trimming took off 4 bases at V and 2 bases at J, with 8 bases between the two ends. CDR3 length equals 12 residues. The CDR3 DNA, read in part, is TGCAGCGTTGCGGACTCTAACACTGAA. This sequence encodes CSVADSNTE. The whole CDR3 sequence reads CSVADSNTEAFF.